This T cell receptor beta chain appears in the sequencing data of a study of T cell changes during pregnancy in multiple sclerosis. TCRdb's copy holds only in-frame clones and misses some; the assay was immunoSEQ multiplex PCR. This sample has some 80,000 clones; 85% to 95% occur once, and the top ten carry more than 0.12%. The CDR3 extends over 17 amino acids. Germline V gene sequence: CDR1 SGHNT, CDR2 YYREEE (reference sequence). J gave up 5 bases and V 0 bases, and 13 bases lay outside the gene matches. The chain has TRBV5-4 and TRBJ2-5; 7 nucleotides match TRBD1. The material sequenced was CD4+ T cells from peripheral blood mononuclear cells, taken after pregnancy. This TCR derives from a female donor with multiple sclerosis, enrolled in a pregnancy study. The DNA of the CDR3 is TGTGCCAGCAGCTTGGGGACAGGTCGAGGGGAGCGGGAGACCCAGTACTTC. This encodes CASSLGTGRGERETQYF.